The entry that follows covers one TCR beta chain sequence. Its antigen remains unknown. V was shortened by 7 bases and J by 3 bases, with 12 bases between the two germline ends. The germline CDR1 and CDR2 sequences are GTSNPN and SVGIG (reference sequence). There are 12 residues in the CDR3. This entry is derived from a study of OX40 agonist ivuxolimab in advanced cancers. In the study overall: At doses from 0.01 to 10 mg/kg, patients were given intravenous ivuxolimab every 2 weeks. Eligibility admitted prior anti-PD-1, anti-PD-L1 or anti-CTLA-4 therapy; 30% to 40% had some. Three patients had partial responses: one hepatocellular carcinoma, two cutaneous melanoma.

The data were produced by immunoSEQ multiplex PCR, yet TCRdb's version contains in-frame clones alone and is incomplete. The sample consists of around 20,000 clones, 76% of them appearing once. General study results and limits: Partial responders treated at 0.1-3.0 mg/kg exhibited clonal expansion among the lowest measured.

V gene TRBV30 combines with J gene TRBJ1-2; maybe TRBD1 (5 bases). The specimen comprised CD4+ or CD8+ T cells sorted from blood, sampled in a trial of the OX40 agonist ivuxolimab. The TCR comes from an adult with an advanced solid tumor such as melanoma, head and neck, liver or kidney cancer. This CDR3 is CASGIGDYGYTF. The DNA of the CDR3 is TGTGCCTCAGGGATTGGGGACTATGGCTACACCTTC.